This T cell receptor (beta chain) derives from a study of cytomegalovirus exposure and HLA in healthy donors. A word on this clone: Its specificity is not known.

The study, taken as a whole, reports: It was reported in a later analysis that an Asian-associated ancestry cluster showed fewer N-insertions than the approximately 670-donor mean. Some public TCRs appeared in many individuals, while most sequences were rare. A later examination showed that TCR association rates differed by HLA locus, with DRB1 most and HLA-C fewest.

In the PCR, 60 Vbeta and 13 Jbeta primers were used. Here immunoSEQ multiplex PCR was the method, and the copy in TCRdb shows in-frame clones only, minus some. The sample has some 130,000 clones, around 70% seen once. CDR1 is LNHDA, CDR2 SQIVND, per germline (reference sequence). V dropped 7 bases and J dropped 2; count of bases not matched to a gene: 7. CDR3 length equals 15 residues. Although they were nominally healthy when sampled, donors likely had unrecorded immune exposures. The chain has TRBV19 and TRBJ2-5, with 10 nucleotides matching TRBD1. The clonotype was recovered from a human donor in good health. The sample comprised PBMCs. CDR3 DNA: TGTGCCAGTACCAGGGACAGGGGAGCGCAAGAGACCCAGTACTTC. It is translated as CASTRDRGAQETQYF.